This T cell receptor (beta chain) was retrieved from a study of cytomegalovirus exposure and HLA in healthy donors. The study, taken as a whole, reports: TCR beta sequences reportedly predicted most subjects' HLA-A and HLA-B alleles accurately. The CMV antigen specificity of a few CMV-associated chains was confirmed through in vitro analysis.

This clone has more than one count but fewer than ten. Its specificity is not known. Researchers ran the PCR with 60 Vbeta and 13 Jbeta primers. The protocol was immunoSEQ multiplex PCR, while the TCRdb copy is restricted to in-frame clones and leaves out a portion. The profile shows approximately 100,000 clones, almost 80% of them singletons. Germline CDR1 and CDR2: SGHDN and FVKESK. The CDR3 contains 13 residues. Between the trimmed V and J ends, which lost 2 bases and 9 bases, there was a span of 13 bases. Sequences were obtained from PBMCs. The J gene is TRBJ1-1, the V gene TRBV14; D remains ambiguous. The TCR originated in a man aged 55 to 70 in good health and CMV-seropositive. In DNA form, the CDR3 reads TGTGCCAGCAGCCAAATCGGTTCGGGTAAAGCTTTCTTT. It yields the protein CASSQIGSGKAFF. Filled out from reference TRBV14 and TRBJ1-1, the complete variable domain reads EAGVTQFPSHSVIEKGQTVTLRCDPISGHDNLYWYRRVMGKEIKFLLHFVKESKQDESGMPNNRFLAERTGGTYSTLKVQPAELEDSGVYFCASSQIGSGKAFFGQGTRLTVV.